This T cell receptor beta chain originates from a study of regulatory T cells in long-lasting Graves disease. Study context: Under 3 months of antithyroid drugs had been taken by newly diagnosed Graves' patients. General study points: Fewer public clonotypes were shared by new patients (roughly 910) than by persistent patients (roughly 2,500).

Noted time point: newly diagnosed GD, antithyroid drugs for less than 3 months. RNA extracted from PBMCs served as the sequencing template. V gave up 1 base and J gave up 2 bases, with 12 bases separating them. From germline, CDR1 is LGHDT and CDR2 YNNKEL (reference sequence). CDR3 length: 15 residues. A remark on this clonotype: The antigen remains unidentified.

The TCR beta library used iRepertoire HTBI primers with Arm-PCR amplification of CDR3. TCRdb re-called the multiplex PCR reads through MiXCR, storing one row per CDR3 protein. The sample carries about 540,000 distinct CDR3 sequences, approximately 13% recorded once. These same records also appear under a second study, on T cells in Graves' hyperthyroidism and ophthalmopathy.

The receptor's source is a man aged 25-45 years with Graves disease. The specimen was peripheral blood mononuclear cells (PBMCs), collected at new diagnosis, from a patient treated with antithyroid drugs. The chain is built from TRBV3-1 and TRBJ2-7, with a possible D match to TRBD2 (5 bases). In DNA form, the CDR3 reads TGTGCCAGCAGCCAAGGGACTTTCTCTCCCTACGAGCAGTACTTC. Translation gives CASSQGTFSPYEQYF.